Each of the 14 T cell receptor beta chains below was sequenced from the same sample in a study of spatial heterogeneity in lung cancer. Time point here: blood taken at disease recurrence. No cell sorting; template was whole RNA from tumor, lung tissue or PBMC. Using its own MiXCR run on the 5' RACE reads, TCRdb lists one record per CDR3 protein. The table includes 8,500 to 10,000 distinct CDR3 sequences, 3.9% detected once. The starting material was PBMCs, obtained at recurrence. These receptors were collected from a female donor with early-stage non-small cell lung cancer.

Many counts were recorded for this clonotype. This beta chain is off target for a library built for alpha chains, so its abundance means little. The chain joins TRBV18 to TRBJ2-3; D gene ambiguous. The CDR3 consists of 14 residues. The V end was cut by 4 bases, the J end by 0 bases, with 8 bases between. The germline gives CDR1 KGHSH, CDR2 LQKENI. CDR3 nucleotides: TGTGCCAGCTCACTGCAGCCTAGCACAGATACGCAGTATTTT. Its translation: CASSLQPSTDTQYF.

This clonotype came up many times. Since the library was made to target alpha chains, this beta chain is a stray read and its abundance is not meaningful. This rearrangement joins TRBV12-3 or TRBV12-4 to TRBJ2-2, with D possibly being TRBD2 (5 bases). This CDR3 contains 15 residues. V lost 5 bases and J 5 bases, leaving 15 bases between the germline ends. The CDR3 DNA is TGTGCCAGCAGTCCCCCCGGGGTGGGGACCGGGGAGCTGTTTTTT. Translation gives CASSPPGVGTGELFF.

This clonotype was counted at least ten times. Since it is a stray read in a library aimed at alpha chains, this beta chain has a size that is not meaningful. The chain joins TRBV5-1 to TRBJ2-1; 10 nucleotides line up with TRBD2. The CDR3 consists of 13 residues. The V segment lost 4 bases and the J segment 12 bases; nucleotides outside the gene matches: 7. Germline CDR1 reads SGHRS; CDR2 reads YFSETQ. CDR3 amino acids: CASSEWTSGTQFF. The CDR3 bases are TGCGCCAGCAGCGAGTGGACTAGCGGCACGCAGTTCTTC.

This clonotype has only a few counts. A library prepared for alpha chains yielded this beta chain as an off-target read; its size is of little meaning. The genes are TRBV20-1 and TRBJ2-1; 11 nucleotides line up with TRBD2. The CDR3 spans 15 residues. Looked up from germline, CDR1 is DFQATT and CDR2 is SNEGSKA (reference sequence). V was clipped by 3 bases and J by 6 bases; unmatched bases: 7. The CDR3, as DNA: TGCAGTGCTAGTGTACTAGCGGGGGCCGCCAATGAGCAGTTCTTC. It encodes CSASVLAGAANEQFF.

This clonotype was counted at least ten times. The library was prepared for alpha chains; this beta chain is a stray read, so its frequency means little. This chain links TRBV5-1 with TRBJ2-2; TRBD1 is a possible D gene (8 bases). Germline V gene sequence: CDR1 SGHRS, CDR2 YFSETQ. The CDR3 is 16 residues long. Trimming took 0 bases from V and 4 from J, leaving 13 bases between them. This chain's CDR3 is CASSLAGGTGTGELFF. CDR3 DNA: TGCGCCAGCAGCTTGGCCGGGGGGACAGGCACCGGGGAGCTGTTTTTT.

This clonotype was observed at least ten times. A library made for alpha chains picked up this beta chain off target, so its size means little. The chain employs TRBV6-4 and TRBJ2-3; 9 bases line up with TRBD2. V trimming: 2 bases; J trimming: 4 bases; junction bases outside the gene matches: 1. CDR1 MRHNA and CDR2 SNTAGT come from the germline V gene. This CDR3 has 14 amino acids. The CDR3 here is CASSDAGGPDTQYF. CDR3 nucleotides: TGTGCCAGCAGTGACGCGGGGGGGCCAGATACGCAGTATTTT.

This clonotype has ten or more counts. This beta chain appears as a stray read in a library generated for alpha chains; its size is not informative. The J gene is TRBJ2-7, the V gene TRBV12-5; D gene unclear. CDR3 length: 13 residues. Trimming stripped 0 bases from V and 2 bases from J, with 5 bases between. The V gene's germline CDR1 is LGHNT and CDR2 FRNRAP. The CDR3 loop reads CASGLVGTYEQYF. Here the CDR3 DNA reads TGTGCTAGTGGTTTGGTGGGGACCTACGAGCAGTACTTC.

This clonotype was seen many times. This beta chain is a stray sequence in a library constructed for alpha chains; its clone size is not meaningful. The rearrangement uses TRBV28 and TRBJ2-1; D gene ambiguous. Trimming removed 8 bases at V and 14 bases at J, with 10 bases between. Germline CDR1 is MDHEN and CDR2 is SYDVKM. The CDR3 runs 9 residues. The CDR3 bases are TGTGCCAGCCCGGAATGCGAGTTCTTC. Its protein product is CASPECEFF.

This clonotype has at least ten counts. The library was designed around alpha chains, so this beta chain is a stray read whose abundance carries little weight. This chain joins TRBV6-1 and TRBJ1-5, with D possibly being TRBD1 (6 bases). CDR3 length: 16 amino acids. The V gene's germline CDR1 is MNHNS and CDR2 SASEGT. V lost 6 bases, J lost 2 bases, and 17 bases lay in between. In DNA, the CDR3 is TGTGCCAGCAGCGCCTACAGGGAGGTAGGCAATCAGCCCCAGCATTTT. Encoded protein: CASSAYREVGNQPQHF.

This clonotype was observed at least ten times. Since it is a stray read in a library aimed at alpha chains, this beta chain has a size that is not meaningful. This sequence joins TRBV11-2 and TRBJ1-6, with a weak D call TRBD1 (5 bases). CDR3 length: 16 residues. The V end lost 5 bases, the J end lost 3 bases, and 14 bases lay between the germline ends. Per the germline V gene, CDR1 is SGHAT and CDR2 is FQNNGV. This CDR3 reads CASSRDRGLYNSPLHF. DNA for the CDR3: TGTGCCAGCAGCCGGGACCGGGGACTCTATAATTCACCCCTCCACTTT.

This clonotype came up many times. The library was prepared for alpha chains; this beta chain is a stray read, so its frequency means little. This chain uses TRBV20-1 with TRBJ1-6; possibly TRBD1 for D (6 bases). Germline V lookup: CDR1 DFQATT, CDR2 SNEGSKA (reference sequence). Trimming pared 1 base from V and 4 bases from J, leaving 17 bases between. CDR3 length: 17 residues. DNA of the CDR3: TGCAGTGCTAGAGGGGAAGGGGGAAGAGGTTATAATTCACCCCTCCACTTT. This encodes CSARGEGGRGYNSPLHF.

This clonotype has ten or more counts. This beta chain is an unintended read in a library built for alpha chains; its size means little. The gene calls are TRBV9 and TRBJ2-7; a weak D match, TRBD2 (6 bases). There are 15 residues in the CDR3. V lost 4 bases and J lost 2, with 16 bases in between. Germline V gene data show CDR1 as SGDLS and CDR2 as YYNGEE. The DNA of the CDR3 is TGTGCCAGCAGCCCCCGGGACTGGCTTCCCTACGAGCAGTACTTC. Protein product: CASSPRDWLPYEQYF.

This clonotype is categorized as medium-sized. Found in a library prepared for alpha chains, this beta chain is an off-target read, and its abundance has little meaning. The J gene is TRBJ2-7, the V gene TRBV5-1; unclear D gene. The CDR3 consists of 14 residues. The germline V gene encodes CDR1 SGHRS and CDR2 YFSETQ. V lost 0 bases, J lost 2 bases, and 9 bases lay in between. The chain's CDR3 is CASSLGGPPYEQYF. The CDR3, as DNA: TGCGCCAGCAGCTTGGGTGGACCCCCCTACGAGCAGTACTTC.

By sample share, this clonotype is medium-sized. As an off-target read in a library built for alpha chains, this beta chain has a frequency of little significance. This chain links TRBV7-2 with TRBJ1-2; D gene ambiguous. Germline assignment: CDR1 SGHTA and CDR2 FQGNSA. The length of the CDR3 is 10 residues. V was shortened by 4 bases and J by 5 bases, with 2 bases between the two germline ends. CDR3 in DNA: TGTGCCAGCAGCTCGTATGGCTACACCTTC. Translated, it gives CASSSYGYTF.